This TCR beta chain emerged from a study of CD8 T cells in Susac syndrome. Across the study: Blood was drawn from Susac syndrome patients while they were therapy-naive, on corticosteroids, or on intravenous immunoglobulin alone. The study's findings and limits: The relatively small number of individuals in the TCR sequencing and HLA analysis was acknowledged by the study.

Looked up from germline, CDR1 is SQVTM and CDR2 is ANQGSEA. The CDR3 extends over 15 amino acids. V lost 1 base to trimming and J lost 5 bases, with 15 bases between them. Negative magnetic isolation gave CD8+ and CD4+ cells; FACS enriched CD8+ TEMRA. RNA was extracted with the RNeasy kit, and a quantity of roughly 0.45 to 1 ug was reverse transcribed using random hexamers. The method of amplification for TCR beta CDR3 was immunoSEQ multiplex PCR, covering 54 Vbeta and 13 Jbeta. TCRdb fed the immunoSEQ multiplex PCR reads into MiXCR, producing one record per CDR3 protein. The table lists hundreds of thousands of distinct CDR3 sequences, almost 97% of them singletons. For this clonotype: As yet, its antigen is unknown.

J is TRBJ2-1 and V is TRBV29-1; no firm D call. Sequencing was done on a sample of CD4+ T cells from PBMCs. This receptor was obtained from a human donor with Susac syndrome. CDR3 loop: CSVEVQPLTDNEQFF. In nucleotides, the CDR3 is TGCAGCGTTGAAGTCCAGCCGCTAACGGACAATGAGCAGTTCTTC.